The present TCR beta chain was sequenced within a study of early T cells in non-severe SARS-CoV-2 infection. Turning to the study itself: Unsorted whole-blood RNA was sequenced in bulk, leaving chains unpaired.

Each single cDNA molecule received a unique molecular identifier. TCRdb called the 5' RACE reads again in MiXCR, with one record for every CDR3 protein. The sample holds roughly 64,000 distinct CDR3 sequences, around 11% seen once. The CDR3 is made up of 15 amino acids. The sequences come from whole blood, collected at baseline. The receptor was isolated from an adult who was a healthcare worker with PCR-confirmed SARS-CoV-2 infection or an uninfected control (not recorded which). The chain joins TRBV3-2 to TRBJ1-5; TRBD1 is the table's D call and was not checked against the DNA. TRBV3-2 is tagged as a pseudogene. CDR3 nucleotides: TGTGCCAGCGGACAGGTTCGAAGGAGCAATCAGCCCCAGCATTTT. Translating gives CASGQVRRSNQPQHF.